The rows below give T cell receptor beta chains drawn from one sample of a study of quantifying T cell responses using KT2 cells. TCRdb independently ran MiXCR on the UMI-ligation and nested PCR reads; one entry per CDR3 protein. The table has approximately 41,000 distinct CDR3 sequences, 15% to 20% seen once. The sequencing sample was made of PBMCs spiked with cells of the T cell clone KT2. The receptors derive from a human donor. The CDR3 runs from the conserved cysteine through the conserved F or W. D genes are given only for firm matches. Size is omitted from some rows. Given values are once, few, many or a class for expanded clones.

d_gene,j_gene,v_gene,abundance,CDR3nt,CDR3aa
TRBD2,TRBJ2-1,TRBV6-2/TRBV6-3,.,TGTGCCAGCAGTTACTCGGGAGGGACCGACTTGAATGAGCAGTTCTTC,CASSYSGGTDLNEQFF
.,TRBJ2-1,TRBV24-1,few,TGTGCCACCAGTCCACCCCTGAGGAATGAGCAGTTCTTC,CATSPPLRNEQFF
.,TRBJ2-3,TRBV11-3,.,TGTGCCGGCAGCCAAGGACTAAACACAGATACGCAGTATTTT,CAGSQGLNTDTQYF
TRBD2,TRBJ2-1,TRBV20-1,few,TGCAGTGCTAGAGATTTGCGGGATGGGCGACTAGCGGGAGACTCCGATTGGTTCTTC,CSARDLRDGRLAGDSDWFF
.,TRBJ2-3,TRBV20-1,many,TGCAGTGCTAGGAGAAGCGGTATAGGAACAGATACGCAGTATTTT,CSARRSGIGTDTQYF
.,TRBJ2-6,TRBV19,few,TGTGCCAGTAGTGCCGGGGCTCACTCTGGGGCCAACGTCCTGACTTTC,CASSAGAHSGANVLTF
TRBD1,TRBJ2-3,TRBV7-6,few,TGTGCCAGCAGCCCACAGGGGAAAGGCACAGATACGCAGTATTTT,CASSPQGKGTDTQYF
.,TRBJ2-1,TRBV5-1,.,TGCGCCAGCAGCTTGGACAATGAGCAGTTCTTC,CASSLDNEQFF
.,TRBJ1-2,TRBV11-2,few,TGTGCCAGCAGCCCTACCCAGGGCTATGGCTACACCTTC,CASSPTQGYGYTF
TRBD1,TRBJ2-2,TRBV28,few,TGTGCCAGCAGTTGGCCGACAGGGACCGGGGAGCTGTTTTTT,CASSWPTGTGELFF
.,TRBJ1-5,TRBV20-1,.,TGCAGTGCTAGCGTTTTTGGGGAGATCGAGAATCAGCCCCAGCATTTT,CSASVFGEIENQPQHF
TRBD1,TRBJ1-1,TRBV10-3,few,TGTGCCACTGGGACAGGGGTGAACACTGAAGCTTTCTTT,CATGTGVNTEAFF
.,TRBJ2-7,TRBV29-1,.,TGCAGCGTTGGGAGGGACGTAAGCTCCTACGAGCAGTACTTC,CSVGRDVSSYEQYF
TRBD2,TRBJ2-1,TRBV10-2,few,TGCGCCAGCAGTCCTAGCGGGGGGGCGAGGCATGAGCAGTTCTTC,CASSPSGGARHEQFF
.,TRBJ2-1,TRBV18,.,TGTGCCAGCTCACCAGGGGCTAACAGGTTCGAGCAGTTCTTC,CASSPGANRFEQFF
TRBD1,TRBJ2-7,TRBV13,.,TGTGCCAGTCTTGCCGGGACAGAAGACTACGAGCAGGACTTC,CASLAGTEDYEQDF
.,TRBJ2-2,TRBV6-2/TRBV6-3,.,TGTGCCAGCAGATTCTACACCGGGGAGCTGTTTTTT,CASRFYTGELFF
.,TRBJ1-6,TRBV6-5,.,TGTGCCAGCACCCGAGACAGAAATAATTCACCCCTCCACTTT,CASTRDRNNSPLHF
.,TRBJ2-7,TRBV20-1,few,TGCAGTGCTAGAGACCCCCGCCTAGAGTACGAGCAGTACTTC,CSARDPRLEYEQYF
.,TRBJ1-2,TRBV12-3/TRBV12-4,.,TGTGCCAGCAGTTTATTCGGGGGGACTGGCTACACCTTC,CASSLFGGTGYTF
.,TRBJ2-3,TRBV12-3/TRBV12-4,.,TGTGCCAGCAGCCCATCGGGTAGCGATACGCAGTATTTT,CASSPSGSDTQYF
.,TRBJ2-1,TRBV28,medium-sized,TGTGCCAGCAGTTTAGGTCTTAGGGGTTTCTTC,CASSLGLRGFF
.,TRBJ2-2,TRBV7-3,.,TGTGCCAGCAGCTTAAACGCGAACACCGGGGAGCTGTTTTTT,CASSLNANTGELFF
.,TRBJ2-7,TRBV3-1,once,TGTGCCAGCAGCCAAGGAACTGCGAGCTCCTACGAGCAGTACTTC,CASSQGTASSYEQYF
.,TRBJ2-7,TRBV9,.,TGTGCCAGCAGCGGCCTGGACAGCTCCTACGAGCAGTACTTC,CASSGLDSSYEQYF
.,TRBJ1-5,TRBV6-1,few,TGTGCCAGCAGTGAAGATTTTTGGGGGGTTGGCAATCAGCCCCAGCATTTT,CASSEDFWGVGNQPQHF
.,TRBJ1-2,TRBV6-1,.,TGTGCCAGCAGTGGAATTCGGCGAACGGTCTATGGCTACACCTTC,CASSGIRRTVYGYTF
.,TRBJ2-1,TRBV7-8,few,TGTGCCAGCAGCCTTACCGGGGTCGGCAGGGTGTCTGAGCAGTTCTTC,CASSLTGVGRVSEQFF
.,TRBJ2-3,TRBV29-1,few,TGCAGCGGGGTGAGGGGTCCAGATACGCAGTATTTT,CSGVRGPDTQYF
.,TRBJ2-3,TRBV20-1,many,TGCAGTGCTAGAGATGATATGCGGAACACAGATACGCAGTATTTT,CSARDDMRNTDTQYF
.,TRBJ1-2,TRBV2,few,TGTGCCAGCATGCAGGGATATGGCTACACCTTC,CASMQGYGYTF
.,TRBJ2-3,TRBV2,many,TGTGCCAGTCTAGCGTCAGCCGATACGCAGTATTTT,CASLASADTQYF
TRBD2,TRBJ2-7,TRBV5-1,few,TGCGCCAGCAGCTTGGCAAGCGGGATCTCCTACGAGCAGTACTTC,CASSLASGISYEQYF
.,TRBJ1-1,TRBV7-8,few,TGTGCCAGCAGCTTAGGAAAGAACACTGAAGCTTTCTTT,CASSLGKNTEAFF
TRBD2,TRBJ2-2,TRBV12-3/TRBV12-4,once,TGTGCCAGCAAACTGCTAAGCGGGGTTAACACCGGGGAGCTGTTTTTT,CASKLLSGVNTGELFF
.,TRBJ1-3,TRBV29-1,.,TGCAGCGTTGCGATCGCAGGGGTAGGAAACACCATATATTTT,CSVAIAGVGNTIYF
.,TRBJ2-5,TRBV2,.,TGTGCCAGCAGTGAAGCGCTTCGAGAGTTGGGCGGTGGATGGGGGAAAAGGGAGACCCAGTACTTC,CASSEALRELGGGWGKRETQYF
.,TRBJ1-5,TRBV6-1,many,TGTGCCAGCAGTGAAGCGGTGGGGGGCAATCAGCCCCAGCATTTT,CASSEAVGGNQPQHF
.,TRBJ2-2,TRBV5-5,few,TGTGCCAGCAGCTTGTCGTCCGCCACTAACACCGGGGAGCTGTTTTTT,CASSLSSATNTGELFF
.,TRBJ1-5,TRBV20-1,.,TGCAGTGCTAGACCGTTTCCTCAGCCCCAGCATTTT,CSARPFPQPQHF
.,TRBJ1-1,TRBV30,.,TGTGCCTGGAGTGTAGGCAGGGCTGAAGCTTTCTTT,CAWSVGRAEAFF
.,TRBJ2-1,TRBV2,.,TGTGCCAGCAGTGATGGGAGTTCTCTGTTCGAGCAGTTCTTC,CASSDGSSLFEQFF
.,TRBJ2-1,TRBV25-1,few,TGTGCCAGCAGTGCGTACAATGAGCAGTTCTTC,CASSAYNEQFF
.,TRBJ2-3,TRBV9,few,TGTGCCAGCAGCGTAGAGCCAGCTGATACGCAGTATTTT,CASSVEPADTQYF
.,TRBJ2-7,TRBV7-2,few,TGTGCCAGCAGCTTGTCCCGGGCCAGGTGGGAGCAGTACTTC,CASSLSRARWEQYF
.,TRBJ1-2,TRBV29-1,few,TGCAGCGTGGGGGGTTCGAATACAGGCCTAGGCTACACCTTC,CSVGGSNTGLGYTF
.,TRBJ2-7,TRBV12-3/TRBV12-4,few,TGTGCCAGCACCTCACAGACTCTCACCTACGAGCAGTACTTC,CASTSQTLTYEQYF
TRBD1,TRBJ2-7,TRBV6-5,.,TGTGCCAGCAGTTACGATCCGGGACAGGGCGTGGGGCGTGGGGGGGAGCAGTACTTC,CASSYDPGQGVGRGGEQYF
.,TRBJ2-3,TRBV10-2,.,TGCGCCAGCAGTGAGCCCAACAGGGCTACGCAGTATTTT,CASSEPNRATQYF
.,TRBJ2-3,TRBV7-2,.,TGTGCCAGTAGCCGATACACAGATACGCAGTATTTT,CASSRYTDTQYF
.,TRBJ2-5,TRBV6-5,few,TGTGCCAGCCTTTTGGCCAGGGGGGAAGTGGAGACCCAGTACTTC,CASLLARGEVETQYF
.,TRBJ2-5,TRBV4-3,many,TGCGCCAGCAGCCAAGAGATGAGTTGGGAGACCCAGTACTTC,CASSQEMSWETQYF
.,TRBJ2-3,TRBV14,.,TGTGCCAGCAGCCAAGGGGGCCGTTCTAGCACAGATACGCAGTATTTT,CASSQGGRSSTDTQYF
.,TRBJ2-3,TRBV7-8,few,TGTGCCAGCAGCTTTCCAGACCCGGGAGCCACAGATACGCAGTATTTT,CASSFPDPGATDTQYF
TRBD1,TRBJ2-3,TRBV29-1,many,TGCAGCGTTGAAAGGGGGCGCAATATTAAAGATACGCAGTATTTT,CSVERGRNIKDTQYF
.,TRBJ1-1,TRBV7-2,many,TGTGCCAGCAGCTTCGGCGATGAAGCTTTCTTT,CASSFGDEAFF
.,TRBJ2-2,TRBV11-2,few,TGTGCCAGCAGCCGGGGGTGGCCAAGCACCGGGGAGCTGTTTTTT,CASSRGWPSTGELFF
.,TRBJ1-1,TRBV9,.,TGTGCCAGCAGCGTAGCAGGGAGGAACACTGAAGCTTTCTTT,CASSVAGRNTEAFF
TRBD1,TRBJ1-2,TRBV7-9,.,TGTGCCAGCAGCTTCGGGACAGACTCCATTACCTATGGCTACACCTTC,CASSFGTDSITYGYTF
.,TRBJ1-5,TRBV5-5,.,TGTGCCAGCAGCTGGAGCGCGGATCTCAATCAGCCCCAGCATTTT,CASSWSADLNQPQHF